These T cell receptor beta chains were read from a single sample in a study of beta chain features in type 1 diabetes. Using immunoSEQ multiplex PCR, the repertoire was profiled, and TCRdb retains in-frame clones only, with some absent. The repertoire holds hundreds of thousands of clones, with around a sixth as singletons. Sequencing used naive CD4+ T cells from blood. These receptors all stem from a man between 18 and 29 years old in good health. CDR3s include the opening cysteine and the closing phenylalanine or tryptophan. A D gene is named only where the DNA matches it firmly. Size is stated for part of the rows, as once, few or many counts, or as a class when the clone is expanded.

v_gene,d_gene,j_gene,abundance,CDR3nt,CDR3aa
TRBV7-2,.,TRBJ2-7,few,TGTGCCAGCAGCCCCCCCTCGAACGAGCAGTACTTC,CASSPPSNEQYF
TRBV29-1,.,TRBJ2-7,few,TGCAGCGTTGGGGAGGGGACAGGATTTAGGGTACCTGGGGTCTACGAGCAGTACTTC,CSVGEGTGFRVPGVYEQYF
TRBV7-2,.,TRBJ2-6,.,TGTGCCAGCAGCTCTTGGGACATTGGGGCCAACGTCCTGACTTTC,CASSSWDIGANVLTF
TRBV7-2,TRBD2,TRBJ2-7,.,TGTGCCAGCCGATTGGCGGGGGGTGCCTACGAGCAGTACTTC,CASRLAGGAYEQYF
TRBV4-3,.,TRBJ1-2,.,TGCGCCAGCAGCCAAGATGGGCTAAGGGGCTACACCTTC,CASSQDGLRGYTF
TRBV5-1,.,TRBJ2-5,.,TGCGCCAGCAGCCCAGACAGAGCACAAGAGACCCAGTACTTC,CASSPDRAQETQYF
TRBV4-2,.,TRBJ2-3,.,TGTGCCAGCAGCCAAGATTGGGGGGGGCGGTCCACAGATACGCAGTATTTT,CASSQDWGGRSTDTQYF
TRBV11-3,.,TRBJ1-1,.,TGTGCCAGCAGCCCGGGTCGTAAGAACACTGAAGCTTTCTTT,CASSPGRKNTEAFF
TRBV7-2,TRBD2,TRBJ2-3,.,TGTGCCAGCAGCCGCAGGGGTAGCGGGGCCACAGATACGCAGTATTTT,CASSRRGSGATDTQYF
TRBV19,.,TRBJ1-2,.,TGTGCCAGTAGTCCGCCCCTGGGACGGAACTATGGCTACACCTTC,CASSPPLGRNYGYTF
TRBV4-3,.,TRBJ2-2,.,TGCGCCAGCAGCCAAGAAGGGATTCCCTTCACCGGGGAGCTGTTTTTT,CASSQEGIPFTGELFF
TRBV28,TRBD1,TRBJ2-7,.,TGTGCCAGCAGCCCAGGGGGGACAGGGGTCTACGAGCAGTACTTC,CASSPGGTGVYEQYF
TRBV23-1,.,TRBJ1-1,.,TGCGCCAGCAGTCTCGACTGCATAGAAGCTTTCTTT,CASSLDCIEAFF
TRBV15,.,TRBJ2-1,few,TGTGCCACCAGGCTAGACAGGCGACTAAACAATGAGCAGTTCTTC,CATRLDRRLNNEQFF
TRBV29-1,.,TRBJ1-4,few,TGCAGCGTTGCGATGGGGGCGGCAACTAATGAAAAACTGTTTTTT,CSVAMGAATNEKLFF
TRBV6-5,.,TRBJ2-7,few,TGTGCCAGCAGTTACTCCCCGGGGTCCGCCTACGAGCAGTACTTC,CASSYSPGSAYEQYF
TRBV11-2,TRBD2,TRBJ2-5,few,TGTGCCAGCAGCAAAGGACTAGCGGGGGTCCAAGAGACCCAGTACTTC,CASSKGLAGVQETQYF
TRBV27,TRBD1,TRBJ1-5,.,TGTGCCAGCAGTGACGACAGGGGGCCGAGGAGCAATCAGCCCCAGCATTTT,CASSDDRGPRSNQPQHF
TRBV28,.,TRBJ2-1,.,TGTGCCAGCAGTACGGGACAAAGCTCCTACAATGAGCAGTTCTTC,CASSTGQSSYNEQFF
TRBV25-1,TRBD1,TRBJ1-1,.,TGTGCCAGCACAAACAGGGGAACTGAAGCTTTCTTT,CASTNRGTEAFF
TRBV4-2,.,TRBJ1-2,.,TGTGCCAGCAGCCAAGCTTCGGCCGCCGCGGGCTATGGCTACACCTTC,CASSQASAAAGYGYTF
TRBV6-1,.,TRBJ2-7,.,TGTGCCAGCAGTGATTGGGGAGAGCAGTACTTC,CASSDWGEQYF
TRBV7-8,.,TRBJ2-7,.,TGTGCCAGCAGCAAACGGACCACCTACGAGCAGTACTTC,CASSKRTTYEQYF
TRBV4-1,TRBD2,TRBJ2-1,few,TGCGCCAGCAGCGAGGGACTAGCGGGGAACAATGAGCAGTTCTTC,CASSEGLAGNNEQFF
TRBV29-1,TRBD1,TRBJ2-1,.,TGCAGCGTGGCTAGGACAGGGGATGAGCAGTTCTTC,CSVARTGDEQFF
TRBV2,TRBD1,TRBJ2-1,.,TGTGCCAGCAGCCGACAGGGGGCACCTTTGAATGAGCAGTTCTTC,CASSRQGAPLNEQFF
TRBV28,TRBD2,TRBJ2-6,.,TGTGCCAGCAGGGCCAGCGGGATCTCTGGGGCCAACGTCCTGACTTTC,CASRASGISGANVLTF
TRBV5-4,.,TRBJ1-5,few,TGTGCCAGCAGCTTCGGAGTGGGCCAGCCCCAGCATTTT,CASSFGVGQPQHF
TRBV6-5,.,TRBJ1-2,.,TGTGCCAGCAGTTACGGGGCTAACTATGGCTACACCTTC,CASSYGANYGYTF
TRBV9,.,TRBJ2-3,few,TGTGCCAGCAGCGTAACGCCACAGAGCACAGATACGCAGTATTTT,CASSVTPQSTDTQYF
TRBV10-3,.,TRBJ1-1,few,TGTGCCATCAGTTCCCGGGACACACGTGACACTGAAGCTTTCTTT,CAISSRDTRDTEAFF
TRBV5-6,.,TRBJ2-1,.,TGTGCCAGCAGCGAACAGACAGCCTACAATGAGCAGTTCTTC,CASSEQTAYNEQFF
TRBV30,.,TRBJ1-4,.,TGTGCCTGGAGGTCGGGGGAAAAACTGTTTTTT,CAWRSGEKLFF
TRBV10-3,TRBD1,TRBJ1-1,.,TGTGCCATCAGTACCACAGGGGACACTGAAGCTTTCTTT,CAISTTGDTEAFF
TRBV30,.,TRBJ1-1,few,TGTGCCTACGTCTTGAACACTGAAGCTTTCTTT,CAYVLNTEAFF
TRBV4-2,TRBD2,TRBJ2-3,.,TGTGCCAGCAGCCATTGGAATAGCGGGAGCACAGATACGCAGTATTTT,CASSHWNSGSTDTQYF
TRBV6-5,.,TRBJ1-2,.,TGTGCCAGCAGGCGCAAATTCGACGGCAACTATGGCTACACCTTC,CASRRKFDGNYGYTF
TRBV7-2,TRBD2,TRBJ2-1,few,TGTGCCAGCAGCTTAGCTGGGGGACTAGCGGGAAGCTCCTACAATGAGCAGTTCTTC,CASSLAGGLAGSSYNEQFF
TRBV4-2,.,TRBJ2-2,.,TGTGCCAGCAGCTTCGGGCAGTCTCTTTTAACCGGGGAGCTGTTTTTT,CASSFGQSLLTGELFF
TRBV7-2,.,TRBJ1-1,few,TGTGCCAGCAGCTTCCAGAAGACCACTGAAGCTTTCTTT,CASSFQKTTEAFF
TRBV18,TRBD2,TRBJ2-1,few,TGTGCCAGCTCACTTTCGAGCGGGGGGATTTACAATGAGCAGTTCTTC,CASSLSSGGIYNEQFF
TRBV14,.,TRBJ2-5,few,TGTGCCAGCAGCCGCCTTGGGAAGGGTGAAGAGACCCAGTACTTC,CASSRLGKGEETQYF
TRBV20-1,.,TRBJ2-7,few,TGCAGTGCCAGGGACGGCGGGCAGTACTTC,CSARDGGQYF
TRBV11-2,TRBD2,TRBJ2-1,.,TGTGCCAGCAGGCGCCTAGCGGGGCGTTACAATGAGCAGTTCTTC,CASRRLAGRYNEQFF
TRBV20-1,.,TRBJ1-2,few,TGCAGTGTTAGTGGAGATTATGGCTACACCTTC,CSVSGDYGYTF
TRBV19,.,TRBJ2-7,few,TGTGCCAGTAGAGGGACGGACCGATATGAGCAGTACTTC,CASRGTDRYEQYF
TRBV11-1,.,TRBJ1-1,.,TGTGCCAGCATGCATGGACCGAACACTGAAGCTTTCTTT,CASMHGPNTEAFF
TRBV5-4,.,TRBJ1-5,.,TGTGCCAGCAGCATTAGGGGGGATCAGCCCCAGCATTTT,CASSIRGDQPQHF
TRBV2,.,TRBJ1-2,few,TGTGCCAGCAGTGAAGCGCGTACGGGGGCGGGGATGTCTGGCTACACCTTC,CASSEARTGAGMSGYTF
TRBV14,TRBD1,TRBJ1-4,few,TGTGCCAGCAAAAGGCAGGGGGCACAAAAACTGTTTTTT,CASKRQGAQKLFF
TRBV7-9,.,TRBJ2-7,few,TGTGCCAGCAGCTCCATAGGATACGAGCAGTACTTC,CASSSIGYEQYF
TRBV7-9,.,TRBJ2-7,.,TGTGCCAGCAGCCCCCGCGGTGGGGGTCGTTCCTACGAGCAGTACTTC,CASSPRGGGRSYEQYF
TRBV9,.,TRBJ2-7,.,TGTGCCAGCAGCGTAGACAGGTTCTCCTACGAGCAGTACTTC,CASSVDRFSYEQYF